This record looks at one T cell receptor (beta chain) sequence and its context. Its cognate antigen is unknown. Per germline, CDR1 KGHDR and CDR2 SFDVKD. Trimming pared 4 bases from V and 10 bases from J, leaving 13 bases between. The CDR3 spans 14 residues. This specimen comes from a study of T cell responses to AZD1222 COVID-19 vaccine. General study points: Vaccination with two AZD1222 doses was followed by a rise in Spike-specific TCR breadth and depth.

Some clones are missing from TCRdb's copy, which holds only in-frame ones; the method was immunoSEQ multiplex PCR. The repertoire holds 120,000 or so clones, approximately 90% seen once, with around 6.9% in the top ten. The gene calls are TRBV24-1 and TRBJ1-6; D remains unclear. The origin of this receptor is an adult in good health. The sample was peripheral blood, taken on day 0 of AZD1222 vaccination. DNA of the CDR3: TGTGCCACCAGTGAGGGGTCCAATGGATCACCCCTCCACTTT. Translation gives CATSEGSNGSPLHF.